This entry lists 28 T cell receptor beta chains sequenced from one sample in a study of cytotoxic CD8 clonotypes in ibrutinib-treated CLL. Produced via immunoSEQ multiplex PCR; TCRdb's table is partial and in-frame only. The data hold 270,000 or so clones, with roughly four fifths observed a single time. Sequencing used PBMCs, obtained at disease progression, from a patient treated with ibrutinib. These receptors came from a human donor with chronic lymphocytic leukemia.

The J gene is TRBJ1-1, the V gene TRBV6-6; TRBD1 is a possible D gene (5 bases). Germline V gives CDR1 MNHNY, CDR2 SVGAGI (reference sequence). Trimming took off 2 bases at V and 6 bases at J, with 7 bases between the two ends. The CDR3 runs 12 residues. The chain's CDR3 is CASSYGGAEAFF. As DNA, the CDR3 is TGTGCCAGCAGTTACGGGGGGGCTGAAGCTTTCTTT.

The chain carries TRBV10-3 and TRBJ1-5; D call uncertain. Germline V gene data show CDR1 as ENHRY and CDR2 as SYGVKD. The CDR3 is 14 residues long. Trimming took 2 bases from V and 5 from J, leaving 10 bases between them. The CDR3 region has the DNA TGTGCCATCAGTGAGGAGTATGGGGATCAGCCCCAGCATTTT. Amino acids: CAISEEYGDQPQHF.

The chain combines TRBV13 with TRBJ2-5; D not certain. CDR3 length equals 12 residues. Trimming left V 6 bases short and J 7 bases short, with 12 bases between. Germline-derived CDR1 and CDR2 are PRHDT and FYEKMQ (reference sequence). The DNA for the CDR3 is TGTGCCAGCAGTGAGAGAGGACGGACCCAGTACTTC. Protein: CASSERGRTQYF.

This chain connects TRBV14 to TRBJ2-5; D possibly corresponds to TRBD2 (6 bases). Trimming cost V 5 bases and J 0 bases, with 7 bases left between them. Germline V gene lookup returns CDR1 SGHDN and CDR2 FVKESK. The CDR3 covers 13 residues. The CDR3 is CASSGDYQETQYF. DNA of the CDR3: TGTGCCAGCAGCGGGGACTACCAAGAGACCCAGTACTTC.

In DNA, the CDR3 is TGTGCCAGCTCCGGACAGGGGGATGGCTACACCTTC. It codes for CASSGQGDGYTF. The gene calls are TRBV19 and TRBJ1-2; 10 nucleotides match TRBD1. CDR3 length: 12 residues. V lost 9 bases to trimming and J lost 6 bases; unmatched junction nucleotides: 4. CDR1 and CDR2 from the germline V gene are LNHDA and SQIVND (reference sequence).

This clone was seen a few times. V is TRBV5-1 and J is TRBJ2-2; 11 bases are a match to TRBD2. The CDR3 covers 16 residues. CDR1 SGHRS and CDR2 YFSETQ come from the germline V gene. J gave up 2 bases and V 6 bases, and 6 bases lay outside the gene matches. CDR3 nucleotides: TGCGCCAGCACCCTTCTAGCGGGGGGCAACACCGGGGAGCTGTTTTTT. This translates into CASTLLAGGNTGELFF.

The chain has TRBV27 and TRBJ2-1; D call uncertain. V shed 6 bases and J shed 2 bases, with 5 bases lying between them. Per germline, CDR1 MNHEY and CDR2 SMNVEV (reference sequence). The CDR3 is 12 amino acids. As DNA, the CDR3 is TGTGCCAGCAGGGGTCCCTACAATGAGCAGTTCTTC. Amino acid sequence: CASRGPYNEQFF.

Remarks on this clone: At one of its ends the junction is not consistent with the germline gene, which may arise from a read error. The chain couples TRBV2 to TRBJ2-7; D gene uncertain. Germline V gene lookup returns CDR1 SNHLY and CDR2 FYNNEI. The CDR3 loop spans 10 amino acids. The CDR3 DNA reads as TGTGCCAGCGTCGGGCAGAGGTGTCGCTTC. Protein sequence: CASVGQRCRF.

V usage is TRBV18 and J usage is TRBJ2-3; no reliable D call. The CDR3 is 14 residues long. CDR1 and CDR2 (germline): KGHSH, LQKENI. The V end was cut by 1 base, the J end by 7 bases, with 12 bases between. The CDR3 sequence: CASSPQAMSHTQYF. The CDR3 region has the DNA TGTGCCAGCTCACCACAAGCTATGAGTCATACGCAGTATTTT.

This clone has a handful of counts. This chain links TRBV25-1 with TRBJ1-2; no reliable D call. Germline assignment: CDR1 MGHDK and CDR2 SYGVNS. CDR3 length: 15 residues. Deletions cut 1 base from V and 6 bases from J, with 15 bases between. The CDR3 DNA reads as TGTGCCAGCAGTGAATCGCGGGCGGCTCACCATGGCTACACCTTC. Protein product: CASSESRAAHHGYTF.

The chain couples TRBV19 to TRBJ2-3, with D perhaps TRBD2 (5 bases). The CDR3 sequence is 16 residues long. Between the trimmed V and J ends, which lost 5 bases and 1 base, there was a span of 16 bases. Germline V gene lookup returns CDR1 LNHDA and CDR2 SQIVND (reference sequence). CDR3 protein: CASSQNSARGTDTQYF. The CDR3 nucleotides read TGTGCCAGTAGTCAAAATAGCGCTCGGGGCACAGATACGCAGTATTTT.

There are a few counts of this clone. The same CDR3 arises from other DNA sequences in this sample as well. The chain is built from TRBV5-1 and TRBJ2-7, with D uncertain. Trimming took off 2 bases at V and 6 bases at J, with 6 bases between the two ends. The CDR3 is 11 amino acids. In germline, CDR1 is SGHRS, CDR2 YFSETQ. CDR3 bases: TGCGCCAGCAGCTTTGGTGGCGAGCAGTACTTC. Protein product: CASSFGGEQYF.

This sequence joins TRBV4-1 and TRBJ1-1, with D perhaps TRBD1 (5 bases). The CDR3 covers 17 residues. Trimming stripped 0 bases from V and 4 bases from J, with 18 bases between. CDR1 MGHRA and CDR2 YSYEKL come from the germline V gene. The CDR3 sequence is CASSQEGVGTGGTEAFF. The CDR3 nucleotides read TGCGCCAGCAGCCAAGAAGGTGTTGGGACCGGGGGCACTGAAGCTTTCTTT.

This sequence joins TRBV18 and TRBJ1-5; possible D gene TRBD1, 6 bases. The V gene's germline CDR1 is KGHSH and CDR2 LQKENI. Trimming pared 4 bases from V and 13 bases from J, leaving 11 bases between. The CDR3 runs 11 residues. CDR3 loop: CASSRDNLQHF. The CDR3 nucleotides read TGTGCCAGCTCACGGGACAACCTGCAGCATTTT.

This chain joins TRBV20-1 and TRBJ2-1, with a possible D match to TRBD1 (5 bases). The CDR3 consists of 11 residues. Germline CDR1 is DFQATT and CDR2 is SNEGSKA (reference sequence). V dropped 7 bases and J dropped 9 bases, with 13 bases sitting between them. In nucleotides, the CDR3 is TGCAGTGGGGGCAGGTCCGGTGAGCAGTTCTTC. Protein product: CSGGRSGEQFF.

The V gene is TRBV28, the J gene TRBJ1-2, with 11 bases matching TRBD1. The germline gives CDR1 MDHEN, CDR2 SYDVKM. The CDR3 is 14 amino acids. The V segment lost 6 bases and the J segment 3 bases; nucleotides outside the gene matches: 3. The CDR3 nucleotides read TGTGCCAGCAGGCGGGACAGGGGGTACTATGGCTACACCTTC. The encoded protein is CASRRDRGYYGYTF.

A few counts support this clone. In nucleotides, the CDR3 is TGTGCCAGTAGTATCCCGTATTCACCCCTCCACTTT. This encodes CASSIPYSPLHF. The rearrangement uses TRBV19 and TRBJ1-6, with D unclear. The CDR3 runs to 12 residues. V was trimmed by 3 bases and J by 8 bases, leaving 5 bases between them. Germline loops: CDR1 LNHDA, CDR2 SQIVND (reference sequence).

The chain recombines TRBV7-3 with TRBJ2-7, with 8 bases matching TRBD1. J was trimmed by 4 bases and V by 4 bases; bases with no gene match: 9. The germline V gene encodes CDR1 SGHTA and CDR2 FQGTGA. The CDR3 is 15 residues long. The CDR3, as DNA: TGTGCCAGCAGCTACCGACAGGGGTACGTTTACGAGCAGTACTTC. This codes for CASSYRQGYVYEQYF.

In this sample, this clone turned up a few times. V gene TRBV5-4 combines with J gene TRBJ2-7; TRBD2 is a possible D gene (6 bases). CDR1 is SGHNT, CDR2 YYREEE, per germline (reference sequence). The V end lost 0 bases, the J end lost 0 bases, and 10 bases lay between the germline ends. The CDR3 spans 15 residues. For the CDR3, the DNA is TGTGCCAGCAGCTTGGGCGGGGTGAGCTCCTACGAGCAGTACTTC. It yields the protein CASSLGGVSSYEQYF.

This clone was detected only a few times. The rearrangement uses TRBV14 and TRBJ2-1, with D perhaps TRBD1 or TRBD2 (5 bases each). In germline, CDR1 is SGHDN, CDR2 FVKESK. V lost 4 bases and J 10 bases, leaving 11 bases between the germline ends. This CDR3 region has 12 residues. CDR3 protein: CASSRGTEEQFF. CDR3 nucleotides: TGTGCCAGCAGCCGAGGGACGGAGGAGCAGTTCTTC.

The genes are TRBV6-1 and TRBJ2-7, with TRBD1 matching 8 bases. This CDR3 has 14 residues. CDR1 is MNHNS, CDR2 SASEGT, per germline. Trimming took 4 bases from V and 3 from J; bases not matched to a gene: 5. The CDR3 coding sequence is TGTGCCAGCAGTGCCGGCGGGACAGGCTACGAGCAGTACTTC. Translating it yields CASSAGGTGYEQYF.

The rearrangement uses TRBV28 and TRBJ2-7; possibly TRBD1 for D (5 bases). This CDR3 contains 14 residues. Germline CDR1 is MDHEN and CDR2 is SYDVKM. Trimming pared 8 bases from V and 0 bases from J, leaving 14 bases between. The CDR3 spells CASWGRLNSYEQYF. The CDR3 region has the DNA TGTGCCAGCTGGGGCCGACTCAACTCCTACGAGCAGTACTTC.

The chain joins TRBV4-1 to TRBJ2-7, with D possibly being TRBD1 (6 bases). The V end was cut by 6 bases, the J end by 1 base, with 16 bases between. The V gene's germline CDR1 is MGHRA and CDR2 YSYEKL. The length of the CDR3 is 15 residues. The CDR3 reads CASSGRQAPSYEQYF. CDR3 nucleotide sequence: TGCGCCAGCAGTGGTCGACAGGCCCCATCCTACGAGCAGTACTTC.

The count of this clone is one. This chain connects TRBV6-5 to TRBJ2-7, with D uncertain. Germline V CDR1 and CDR2: MNHEY, SVGAGI. There are 16 residues in the CDR3. The V end was cut by 0 bases, the J end by 2 bases, with 14 bases between. Here the CDR3 reads CASSYSHGGRTYEQYF. In DNA, the CDR3 is TGTGCCAGCAGTTACTCACATGGCGGAAGAACCTACGAGCAGTACTTC.

J is TRBJ2-3 and V is TRBV27; weak D call: TRBD2 (5 bases). CDR1 is MNHEY and CDR2 is SMNVEV in the germline V gene (reference sequence). This CDR3 comprises 15 residues. V was clipped by 3 bases and J by 5 bases, with 15 bases between them. In nucleotides, the CDR3 is TGTGCCAGCAGTTTGTCTGCGGGTATAGGAGATACGCAGTATTTT. This codes for CASSLSAGIGDTQYF.

The chain is built from TRBV10-2 and TRBJ2-3; possible D gene TRBD2, 6 bases. From germline, CDR1 is WSHSY and CDR2 SAAADI. The CDR3 loop spans 16 amino acids. V was shortened by 4 bases and J by 3 bases, with 17 bases between the two germline ends. This CDR3 is CASSVPGLRGTDTQYF. The CDR3 DNA follows: TGCGCCAGCAGTGTACCGGGACTTCGGGGGACAGATACGCAGTATTTT.

The chain has TRBV20-1 and TRBJ1-2; unclear D gene. CDR3 length equals 10 residues. CDR1 is DFQATT and CDR2 is SNEGSKA in the germline V gene (reference sequence). V shed 5 bases and J shed 4 bases, with 5 bases lying between them. The CDR3 DNA reads TGCAGTGCTCCCGCCTATGGCTACACCTTC. Encoded protein: CSAPAYGYTF.

The V call is TRBV21-1, the J call TRBJ2-2; TRBD1 was called by the table and not checked on the DNA. TRBV21-1 is given as a pseudogene. The CDR3 is made up of 19 amino acids. The CDR3 loop is CASSKPCEGQGTGTGELFF. CDR3 DNA sequence: TGTGCCAGCAGCAAGCCATGCGAGGGACAGGGAACGGGCACCGGGGAGCTGTTTTTT.